The present T cell receptor (beta chain) was sequenced within a study of regulatory T cells in long-lasting Graves disease. HTBI primers from iRepertoire and Arm-PCR of CDR3 regions yielded the TCR beta libraries. Each CDR3 protein is one row after TCRdb ran MiXCR on the multiplex PCR reads. The data contain fewer than 650,000 distinct CDR3 sequences, around 15% of them singletons. CDR3 length: 14 residues. In germline, CDR1 is SGHTA, CDR2 FQGTGA. Trimming left V 5 bases short and J 4 bases short, with 15 bases between. Sample time point: newly diagnosed GD, antithyroid drugs for less than 3 months. Following extraction of RNA from PBMCs, that RNA was used to make the TCR library. The same sample was also studied in work on T cells in Graves' hyperthyroidism and ophthalmopathy.

This TCR derives from a woman in her 30s with Graves disease. The chain carries TRBV7-3 and TRBJ2-7; D uncertain. Here the sequenced sample was peripheral blood mononuclear cells (PBMCs), taken at new diagnosis, from a patient treated with antithyroid drugs. This CDR3 is CASSIYGPPYEQYF. The DNA for the CDR3 is TGTGCCAGCAGCATATATGGCCCCCCGTACGAGCAGTACTTC.